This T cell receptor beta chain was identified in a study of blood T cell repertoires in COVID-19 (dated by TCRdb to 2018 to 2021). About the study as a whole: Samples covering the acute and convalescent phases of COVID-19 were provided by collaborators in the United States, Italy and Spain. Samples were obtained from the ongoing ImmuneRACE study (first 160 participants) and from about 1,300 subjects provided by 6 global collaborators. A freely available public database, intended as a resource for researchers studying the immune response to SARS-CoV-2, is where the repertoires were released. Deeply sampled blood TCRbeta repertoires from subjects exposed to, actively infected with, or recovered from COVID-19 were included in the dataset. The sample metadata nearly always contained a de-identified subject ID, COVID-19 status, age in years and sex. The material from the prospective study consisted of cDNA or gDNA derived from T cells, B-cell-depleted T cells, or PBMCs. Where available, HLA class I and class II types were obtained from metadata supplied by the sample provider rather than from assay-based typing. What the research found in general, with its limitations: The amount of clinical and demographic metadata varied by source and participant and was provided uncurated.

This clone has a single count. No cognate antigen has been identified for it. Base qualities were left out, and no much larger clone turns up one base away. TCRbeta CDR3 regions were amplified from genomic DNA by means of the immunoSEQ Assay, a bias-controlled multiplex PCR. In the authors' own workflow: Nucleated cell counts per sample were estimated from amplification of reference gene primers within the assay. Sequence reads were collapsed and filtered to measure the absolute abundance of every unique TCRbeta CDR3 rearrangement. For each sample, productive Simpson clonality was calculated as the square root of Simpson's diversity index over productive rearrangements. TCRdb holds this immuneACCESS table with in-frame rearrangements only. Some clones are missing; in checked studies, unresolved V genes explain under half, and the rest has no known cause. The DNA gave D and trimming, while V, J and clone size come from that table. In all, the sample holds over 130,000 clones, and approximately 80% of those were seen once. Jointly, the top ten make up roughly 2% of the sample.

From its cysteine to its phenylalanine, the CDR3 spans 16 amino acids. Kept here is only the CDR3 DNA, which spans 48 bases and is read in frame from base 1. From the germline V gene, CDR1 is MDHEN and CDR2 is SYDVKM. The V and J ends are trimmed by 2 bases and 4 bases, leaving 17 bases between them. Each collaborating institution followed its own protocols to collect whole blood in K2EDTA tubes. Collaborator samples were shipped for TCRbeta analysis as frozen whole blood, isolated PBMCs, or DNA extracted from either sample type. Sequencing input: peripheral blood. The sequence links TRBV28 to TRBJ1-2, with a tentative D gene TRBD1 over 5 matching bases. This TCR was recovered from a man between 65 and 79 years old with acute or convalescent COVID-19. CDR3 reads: CASSLGGAPVSYGYTF. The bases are TGTGCCAGCAGTTTAGGCGGGGCCCCTGTTAGCTATGGCTACACCTTC.